Below, one T cell receptor (beta chain) is given with its context. Seattle researchers signed up patients amid active infection and tracked them longitudinally. How the authors handled the data: Amplification of reference gene primers was used by the study to estimate nucleated cell counts. Data came from immunoSEQ multiplex PCR; TCRdb stores just in-frame clones and leaves some out. The DNA gave D and trimming, while V, J and clone size come from that table. The profile shows under 450,000 clones, approximately 89% of them singletons. The data belong to a study of blood T cell repertoires in COVID-19. At the level of the study: The United States, Italy and Spain were the sources of the acute and convalescent COVID-19 samples. PBMCs, B-cell-depleted T cells, or T cells provided the cDNA or gDNA that made up the material.

V was cut by 11 bases and J by 4 bases, with 18 bases left in between. This CDR3 contains 14 residues. The germline V gene has CDR1 SGHTA and CDR2 FQGNSA. The sample taken for sequencing was peripheral blood. This TCR was sampled from a woman aged 40 to 50 with COVID-19, enrolled during active disease. V and J are TRBV7-2 and TRBJ1-5; no clear D gene. As DNA, the CDR3 is TGTGCCTGTTCTAAGTGGCAGACTAATCAGCCCCAGCATTTT. Its translation: CACSKWQTNQPQHF.